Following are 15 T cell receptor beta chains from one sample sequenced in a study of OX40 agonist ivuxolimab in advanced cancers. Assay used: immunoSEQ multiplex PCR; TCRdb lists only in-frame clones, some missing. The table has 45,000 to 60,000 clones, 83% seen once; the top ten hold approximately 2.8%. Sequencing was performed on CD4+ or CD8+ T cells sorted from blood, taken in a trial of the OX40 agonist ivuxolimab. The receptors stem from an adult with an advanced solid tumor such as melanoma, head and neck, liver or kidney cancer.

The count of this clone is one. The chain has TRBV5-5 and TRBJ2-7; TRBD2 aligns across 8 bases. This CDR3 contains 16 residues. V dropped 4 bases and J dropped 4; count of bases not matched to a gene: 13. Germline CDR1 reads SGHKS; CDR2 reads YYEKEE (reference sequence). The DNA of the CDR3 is TGTGCCAGCAGCCTTACCCCACGGGAGGGCCGTTACGAGCAGTACTTC. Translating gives CASSLTPREGRYEQYF.

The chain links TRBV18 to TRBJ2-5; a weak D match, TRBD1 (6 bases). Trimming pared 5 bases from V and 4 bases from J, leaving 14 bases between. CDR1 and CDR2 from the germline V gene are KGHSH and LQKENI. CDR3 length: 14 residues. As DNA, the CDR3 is TGTGCCAGCTCAGGGGGCGTTTGGTCAGAGACCCAGTACTTC. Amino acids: CASSGGVWSETQYF.

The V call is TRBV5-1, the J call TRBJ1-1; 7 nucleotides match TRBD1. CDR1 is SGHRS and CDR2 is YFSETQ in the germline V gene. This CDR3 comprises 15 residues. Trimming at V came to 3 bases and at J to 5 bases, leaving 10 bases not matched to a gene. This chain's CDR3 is CASSSPGQRRTEAFF. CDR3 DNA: TGCGCCAGCAGCTCGCCGGGACAGAGGCGGACTGAAGCTTTCTTT.

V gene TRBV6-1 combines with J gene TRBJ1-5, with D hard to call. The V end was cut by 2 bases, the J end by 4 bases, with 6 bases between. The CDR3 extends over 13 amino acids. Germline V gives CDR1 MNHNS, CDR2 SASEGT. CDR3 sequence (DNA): TGTGCCAGCAGTGAAAACGGGAATCAGCCCCAGCATTTT. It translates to CASSENGNQPQHF.

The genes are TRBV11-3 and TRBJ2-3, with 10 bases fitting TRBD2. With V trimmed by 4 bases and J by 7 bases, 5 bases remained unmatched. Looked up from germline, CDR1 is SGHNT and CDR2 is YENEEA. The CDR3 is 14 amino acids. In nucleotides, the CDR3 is TGTGCCAGCAGCTCTTGGACTAGCGGTTATACGCAGTATTTT. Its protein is CASSSWTSGYTQYF.

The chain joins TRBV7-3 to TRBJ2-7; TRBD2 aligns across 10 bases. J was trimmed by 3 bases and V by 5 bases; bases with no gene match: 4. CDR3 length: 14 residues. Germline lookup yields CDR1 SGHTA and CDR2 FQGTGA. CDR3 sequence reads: CASSPLAGVYEQYF. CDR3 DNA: TGTGCCAGCAGCCCCCTAGCGGGAGTCTACGAGCAGTACTTC.

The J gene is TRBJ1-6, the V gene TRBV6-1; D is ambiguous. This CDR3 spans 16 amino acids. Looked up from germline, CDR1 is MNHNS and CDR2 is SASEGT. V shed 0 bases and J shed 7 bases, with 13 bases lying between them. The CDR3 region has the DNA TGTGCCAGCAGTGAAGCTGGAGGGAGAGACAATTCACCCCTCCACTTT. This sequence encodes CASSEAGGRDNSPLHF.

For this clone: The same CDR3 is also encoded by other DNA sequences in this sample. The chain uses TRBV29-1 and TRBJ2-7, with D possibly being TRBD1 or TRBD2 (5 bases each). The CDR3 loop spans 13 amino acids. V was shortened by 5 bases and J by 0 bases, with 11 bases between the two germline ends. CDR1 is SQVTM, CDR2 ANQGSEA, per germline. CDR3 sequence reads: CSVPGASSYEQYF. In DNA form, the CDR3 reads TGCAGCGTTCCCGGGGCCAGCTCCTACGAGCAGTACTTC.

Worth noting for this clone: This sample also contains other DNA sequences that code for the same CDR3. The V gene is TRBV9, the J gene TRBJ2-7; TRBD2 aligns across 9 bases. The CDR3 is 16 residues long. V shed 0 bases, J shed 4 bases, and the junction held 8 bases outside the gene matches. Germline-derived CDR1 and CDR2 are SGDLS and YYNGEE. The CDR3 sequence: CASSVGVAGDVYEQYF. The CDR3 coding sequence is TGTGCCAGCAGCGTAGGGGTAGCGGGAGATGTATACGAGCAGTACTTC.

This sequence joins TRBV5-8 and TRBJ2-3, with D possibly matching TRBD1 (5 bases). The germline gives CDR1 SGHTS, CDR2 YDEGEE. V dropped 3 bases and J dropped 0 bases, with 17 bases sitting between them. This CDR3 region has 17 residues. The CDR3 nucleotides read TGTGCCAGCAGCTGGGGCGGCTTTTTTACTAGCACAGATACGCAGTATTTT. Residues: CASSWGGFFTSTDTQYF.

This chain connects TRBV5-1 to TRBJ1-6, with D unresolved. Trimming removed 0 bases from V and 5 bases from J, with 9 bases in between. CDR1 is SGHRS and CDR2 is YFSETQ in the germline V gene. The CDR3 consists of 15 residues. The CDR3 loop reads CASSLAGLNNSPLHF. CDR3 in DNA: TGCGCCAGCAGCTTGGCCGGACTTAATAATTCACCCCTCCACTTT.

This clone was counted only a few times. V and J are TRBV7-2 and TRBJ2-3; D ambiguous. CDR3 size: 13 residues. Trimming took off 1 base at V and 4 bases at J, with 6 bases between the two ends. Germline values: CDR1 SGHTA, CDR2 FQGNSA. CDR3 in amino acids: CASSLVAPDTQYF. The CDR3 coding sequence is TGTGCCAGCAGCTTAGTTGCGCCAGATACGCAGTATTTT.

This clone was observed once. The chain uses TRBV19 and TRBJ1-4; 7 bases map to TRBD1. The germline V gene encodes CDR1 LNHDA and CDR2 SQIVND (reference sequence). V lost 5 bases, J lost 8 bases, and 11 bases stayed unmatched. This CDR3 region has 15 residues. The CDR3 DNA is TGTGCCAGTAGTGGATTACAGGGGTTAGGGGAAAAACTGTTTTTT. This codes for CASSGLQGLGEKLFF. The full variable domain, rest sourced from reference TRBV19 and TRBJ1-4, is DGGITQSPKYLFRKEGQNVTLSCEQNLNHDAMYWYRQDPGQGLRLIYYSQIVNDFQKGDIAEGYSVSREKKESFPLTVTSAQKNPTAFYLCASSGLQGLGEKLFFGSGTQLSVL.

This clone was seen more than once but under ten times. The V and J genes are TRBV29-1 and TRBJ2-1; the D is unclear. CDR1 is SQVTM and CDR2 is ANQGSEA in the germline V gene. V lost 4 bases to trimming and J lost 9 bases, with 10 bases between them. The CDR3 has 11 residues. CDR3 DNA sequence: TGCAGCGTTGCGACCGGTCCTGAGCAGTTCTTC. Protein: CSVATGPEQFF.

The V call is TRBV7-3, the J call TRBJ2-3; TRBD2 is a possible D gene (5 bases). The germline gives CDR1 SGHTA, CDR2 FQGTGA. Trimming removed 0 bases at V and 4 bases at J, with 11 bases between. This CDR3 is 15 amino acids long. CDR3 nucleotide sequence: TGTGCCAGCAGCTTAACCGTCGAGGGATCAGATACGCAGTATTTT. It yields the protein CASSLTVEGSDTQYF.